These T cell receptor beta chains were read from a single sample in a study of Graves' ophthalmopathy and Graves' hyperthyroidism. Each CDR3 protein gets one entry after TCRdb re-called the multiplex PCR reads with MiXCR. The repertoire has 500,000 to 800,000 distinct CDR3 sequences, just over 40% of them found once; the top ten carry around 3.3%. Sequenced material: peripheral blood. The receptors were sampled from an adult man with Graves' ophthalmopathy. Both conserved end residues are part of each CDR3. The D gene is left open where the match is weak. The size of a clone is reported for some rows only, either as once, few or many, or as a class for expanded clones.

cdr3_nt,cdr3_aa,d_call,v_call,j_call,clone_size
TGTGCCAGCAGCGGAGGGTTTTCTAACACCGGGGAGCTGTTTTTT,CASSGGFSNTGELFF,-,TRBV27,TRBJ2-2,-
TGTGCCAGCAGTTACTCCTCGGACACCGGGGAGCTGTTTTTT,CASSYSSDTGELFF,-,TRBV6-6,TRBJ2-2,many
TGTGCCACCTCGAGACGCCGGGAGACCCAGTACTTC,CATSRRRETQYF,-,TRBV10-3,TRBJ2-5,-
TGCGCCAGCAGCCGTCAGACGAGCGGGAGGGCCTTGACCGGGGAGCTGTTTTTT,CASSRQTSGRALTGELFF,TRBD2,TRBV7-2,TRBJ2-2,few
TGTGCCATCAGTGAGTCATGGGAAGATGGGGCCAACGTCCTGACTTTC,CAISESWEDGANVLTF,-,TRBV10-3,TRBJ2-6,-
TGTGCCACCAGCCAGGACCGCACAGATACGCAGTATTTT,CATSQDRTDTQYF,-,TRBV24-1,TRBJ2-3,-
TGTGCCAGCAGCTTATTTCGAGGCAACAATAATTCACCCCTCCACTTT,CASSLFRGNNNSPLHF,-,TRBV11-2,TRBJ1-6,many
TGCAGCGTTCGGACAGGGGGCTCCTACGGGCAGTACTTC,CSVRTGGSYGQYF,TRBD1,TRBV29-1,TRBJ2-7,many
TGCGCCAGCAGATACCGGGGGGTGTATGAGACCCAGTACTTC,CASRYRGVYETQYF,TRBD2,TRBV5-1,TRBJ2-5,few
TGTGCCAGCAGTCAGGGCTACAGCTCCTACGAGCAGTACTTC,CASSQGYSSYEQYF,-,TRBV6-5,TRBJ2-7,-
TGCAGTGCCTACGATGGCTACACCTTC,CSAYDGYTF,-,TRBV20-1,TRBJ1-2,many
TGTGCCAGCAGTTTATGGCAGGGAAGGAATGGCTACACCTTC,CASSLWQGRNGYTF,-,TRBV12-3/TRBV12-4,TRBJ1-2,many
TGCAGTGTCCCGGGACAGGGGGCTTGGGAGCAGTACTTC,CSVPGQGAWEQYF,TRBD1,TRBV20-1,TRBJ2-7,many
TGTGCCAGCAGTTACCGAGACAGGGGAGGCAATCAGCCCCAGCATTTT,CASSYRDRGGNQPQHF,TRBD1,TRBV10-3,TRBJ1-5,-
TGTGCCAGCAGTGTGGCAGGGGGCGGAAGCAATCAGCCCCAGCATTTT,CASSVAGGGSNQPQHF,TRBD1,TRBV2,TRBJ1-5,-
TGTGCCAGCAGCTTAAGAGTAGACGCCTACGAGCAGTACTTC,CASSLRVDAYEQYF,-,TRBV7-9,TRBJ2-7,few
TGTGCCAGCAGTAACGGACAGACGAATGAAAAACTGTTTTTT,CASSNGQTNEKLFF,-,TRBV6-6,TRBJ1-4,many
TGTGCCAGCAGTGAGAAGGGGGCGAACTATGGCTACACCTTC,CASSEKGANYGYTF,TRBD1,TRBV25-1,TRBJ1-2,few
TGTGCCATCACACCGGGAGCCCCCGAGCCCGACTATGGCTACACCTTC,CAITPGAPEPDYGYTF,-,TRBV10-3,TRBJ1-2,once
TGTGCCAGCAGCTCGACAGGGGCCCTACAAGAGACCCAGTACTTC,CASSSTGALQETQYF,TRBD1,TRBV5-4,TRBJ2-5,few
TGTGCCAGCAGTTACCGCCACAGGGGCTTTAATGAAAAACTGTTTTTT,CASSYRHRGFNEKLFF,TRBD1,TRBV12-3/TRBV12-4,TRBJ1-4,-
TGTGCCACCCATAGTTCTAGCGAGAACACTGAAGCTTTCTTT,CATHSSSENTEAFF,-,TRBV10-3,TRBJ1-1,-
TGTGCCAGCAGCTTATGGGGCAATCAGCCCCAGTACTTC,CASSLWGNQPQYF,-,TRBV7-9,TRBJ2-5,-
TGCAGCGTTTCCAGGGTCTCCTACAATGAGCAGTTCTTC,CSVSRVSYNEQFF,-,TRBV29-1,TRBJ2-1,-
TGCGCCAGCAGCTTACAAACCGGGACGGGAAATTCACCCCTCCACTTT,CASSLQTGTGNSPLHF,-,TRBV5-1,TRBJ1-6,many
TGTGCCAGCAGTGAGATGAACACTGAAGCTTTCTTT,CASSEMNTEAFF,-,TRBV2,TRBJ1-1,many
TGCGCCAGCAGCTTCTCCCAGGGGCTAGGAGGCTACACCTTC,CASSFSQGLGGYTF,-,TRBV5-1,TRBJ1-2,-
TGTGCCACTCAGACTAGCGGGACCTACAATGAGCAGTTCTTC,CATQTSGTYNEQFF,TRBD2,TRBV2,TRBJ2-1,-
TGTGCCAGCGGGACTTTTAACTACGAGCAGTACTTC,CASGTFNYEQYF,-,TRBV6-5,TRBJ2-7,-
TGTGCCATCAGTGACACAGGGACACAAGGGGCCAACGTCCTGACTTTC,CAISDTGTQGANVLTF,-,TRBV10-3,TRBJ2-6,-
TGTGCCAGCAGCTTAGGGGTCGGGGCCGGGGAGCTGTTTTTT,CASSLGVGAGELFF,-,TRBV7-8,TRBJ2-2,many
TGTGCCATCAGTGCGGGGGAGGCCTATCAGCCCCAGCATTTT,CAISAGEAYQPQHF,-,TRBV10-3,TRBJ1-5,many
TGCGCCAGCAGCTTGGCGTTGTCGGGGGAGAACACCGGGGAGCTGTTTTTT,CASSLALSGENTGELFF,-,TRBV7-9,TRBJ2-2,-
TGCAGCGTGGTAGCGGGTTCCATGGAGACCCAGTACTTC,CSVVAGSMETQYF,TRBD2,TRBV29-1,TRBJ2-5,many
TGCGCCAGCAGCCAAAAGGGACCCCGGAGATATAGTGAAGCTTTCTTT,CASSQKGPRRYSEAFF,-,TRBV7-3,TRBJ1-1,-
TGTGCCAGCAGCTTAGCCCCTGGGACTGAAGCTTTCTTT,CASSLAPGTEAFF,-,TRBV7-2,TRBJ1-1,many
TGTGCCAGCAGTGACCGACAGCTCTTAACCTACGAGCAGTACTTC,CASSDRQLLTYEQYF,-,TRBV2,TRBJ2-7,once
TGTGCCAGCAGCTCCTCTAGCTCTCTCGCGAACACCGGGGAGCTGTTTTTT,CASSSSSSLANTGELFF,-,TRBV7-8,TRBJ2-2,many
TGTGCCATCAGTGTGTTGGGGTCGAGTAAGGAGGACTATGGCTACACCTTC,CAISVLGSSKEDYGYTF,-,TRBV10-3,TRBJ1-2,-
TGTGCCAGCAGTTACATTCAGGAATACCCTGGGGCCAACGTCCTGACTTTC,CASSYIQEYPGANVLTF,-,TRBV25-1,TRBJ2-6,-